This entry is about one TCR beta chain. These data originate in a study of cytomegalovirus exposure and HLA in healthy donors. The PCR contained 60 Vbeta and 13 Jbeta primers. Some clones are missing from TCRdb's copy, which holds only in-frame ones; the method was immunoSEQ multiplex PCR. The sample gives some 130,000 clones, 80% to 85% of which show up once; roughly 1.2% is in the top ten. Germline V gene lookup returns CDR1 GTSNPN and CDR2 SVGIG (reference sequence). The CDR3 consists of 14 residues. V lost 5 bases, J lost 5 bases, and 16 bases lay in between. Material for sequencing was PBMCs. The genes are TRBV30 and TRBJ1-5, with a possible D match to TRBD1 (6 bases). This clonotype was obtained from a boy younger than 18 in good health and CMV-seronegative. CDR3 loop: CAWSAGQFHQPQHF. The CDR3 DNA reads TGTGCCTGGTCGGCCGGACAGTTTCATCAGCCCCAGCATTTT. Based on the CDR3 plus reference TRBV30 and TRBJ1-5, the full variable domain is SQTIHQWPATLVQPVGSPLSLECTVEGTSNPNLYWYRQAAGRGLQLLFYSVGIGQISSEVPQNLSASRPQDRQFILSSKKLLLSDSGFYLCAWSAGQFHQPQHFGDGTRLSIL.